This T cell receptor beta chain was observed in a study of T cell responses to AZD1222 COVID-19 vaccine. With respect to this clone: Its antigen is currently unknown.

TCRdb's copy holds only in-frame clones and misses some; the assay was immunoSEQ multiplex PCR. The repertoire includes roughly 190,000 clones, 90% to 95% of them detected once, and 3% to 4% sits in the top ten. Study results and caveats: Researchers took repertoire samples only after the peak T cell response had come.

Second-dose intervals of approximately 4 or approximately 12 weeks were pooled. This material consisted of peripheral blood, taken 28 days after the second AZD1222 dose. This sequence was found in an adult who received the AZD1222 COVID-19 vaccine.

The CDR3 loop reads CASSIIGVNTEAFF. CDR3 nucleotides: TGTGCCAGTAGTATAATTGGGGTCAACACTGAAGCTTTCTTT. This rearrangement joins TRBV19 to TRBJ1-1; D not certain. Trimming cost V 2 bases and J 2 bases, with 9 bases left between them. Germline values: CDR1 LNHDA, CDR2 SQIVND (reference sequence). The length of the CDR3 is 14 residues. The entire variable domain, with the rest obtained from reference TRBV19 and TRBJ1-1, is as follows: DGGITQSPKYLFRKEGQNVTLSCEQNLNHDAMYWYRQDPGQGLRLIYYSQIVNDFQKGDIAEGYSVSREKKESFPLTVTSAQKNPTAFYLCASSIIGVNTEAFFGQGTRLTVV.